The 28 T cell receptor beta chains reported below all come from one sample, sequenced in a study of cytotoxic CD8 clonotypes in ibrutinib-treated CLL. Assay used: immunoSEQ multiplex PCR; TCRdb lists only in-frame clones, some missing. The sample has hundreds of thousands of clones, just under 80% seen once. This specimen was PBMCs, taken before ibrutinib treatment. These receptors were obtained from a human donor with chronic lymphocytic leukemia.

This chain joins TRBV27 and TRBJ2-7; 10 bases match TRBD1. Germline CDR1 is MNHEY and CDR2 is SMNVEV (reference sequence). The J segment lost 5 bases and the V segment lost 7 bases, leaving 8 bases of the junction unmatched. The CDR3 spans 14 residues. CDR3 protein: CASNPGTGENEQYF. The CDR3 DNA is TGTGCCAGCAATCCCGGGACAGGGGAGAACGAGCAGTACTTC.

CDR3 DNA: TGTGCCACCAGCAGGCCGGAGATCCTTAACTATGGCTACACCTTC. Its protein is CATSRPEILNYGYTF. V gene TRBV15 combines with J gene TRBJ1-2; D is uncertain. This CDR3 is built from 15 residues. Trimming took 3 bases from V and 1 from J, leaving 12 bases between them. Germline lookup yields CDR1 LNHNV and CDR2 YYDKDF (reference sequence).

The gene calls are TRBV7-8 and TRBJ2-1; no definite D call. V lost 2 bases to trimming and J lost 5 bases, with 4 bases between them. This CDR3 is 12 amino acids long. Per germline, CDR1 SGHVS and CDR2 FQNEAQ. CDR3 in DNA: TGTGCCAGCAGCTTATACAACAATGAGCAGTTCTTC. Protein product: CASSLYNNEQFF.

The chain recombines TRBV15 with TRBJ2-2, with 14 positions matching TRBD2. This CDR3 has 18 residues. Losses at the gene ends were 2 bases for V and 6 bases for J; bases not matched to a gene: 8. Germline V CDR1 and CDR2: LNHNV, YYDKDF (reference sequence). The CDR3 protein is CATSRTYGTSGRAGELFF. The CDR3 DNA reads TGTGCCACCAGCAGAACCTACGGGACTAGCGGGAGAGCCGGGGAGCTGTTTTTT.

The CDR3 loop is CASSESSDTQYF. CDR3 in DNA: TGCGCCAGCAGTGAGTCATCAGATACGCAGTATTTT. This chain links TRBV10-2 with TRBJ2-3, with D unclear. Germline V CDR1 and CDR2: WSHSY, SAAADI. The CDR3 sequence is 12 residues long. The V end was cut by 0 bases, the J end by 4 bases, with 2 bases between.

This clone was observed a handful of times. CDR3 bases: TGTGCCAGCAGCCAAGAACAGCGGGACTTCTACAATGAGCAGTTCTTC. Translated: CASSQEQRDFYNEQFF. V gene TRBV4-2 combines with J gene TRBJ2-1; TRBD2 matches 7 bases. Trimming took 0 bases from V and 3 from J; bases not matched to a gene: 5. This CDR3 is 16 amino acids long. The germline V gene encodes CDR1 LGHNA and CDR2 YNFKEQ.

The V gene is TRBV27, the J gene TRBJ2-3; 12 positions match TRBD2. The CDR3 has 12 residues. Germline V gene lookup returns CDR1 MNHEY and CDR2 SMNVEV (reference sequence). V shed 10 bases, J shed 7 bases, and the junction held 3 bases outside the gene matches. CDR3 coding DNA: TGTGCCACCCGGACTAGCGGGAATACGCAGTATTTT. Protein product: CATRTSGNTQYF.

J is TRBJ2-7 and V is TRBV4-3; 9 positions agree with TRBD2. The ends lost 1 base at V and 3 bases at J; junction bases unmatched: 4. CDR3 length: 15 residues. Germline V CDR1 and CDR2: LGHNA, YSLEER. The CDR3 nucleotides read TGCGCCAGCAGCCAAGCCCGTAGCGGGAGCTACGAGCAGTACTTC. This encodes CASSQARSGSYEQYF.

This chain links TRBV11-2 with TRBJ1-3; D is unclear. There are 15 residues in the CDR3. CDR1 is SGHAT and CDR2 is FQNNGV in the germline V gene. V was shortened by 4 bases and J by 0 bases, with 10 bases between the two germline ends. The CDR3 is CASSYDQSSGNTIYF. CDR3 nucleotides: TGTGCCAGCAGCTATGACCAGAGCTCTGGAAACACCATATATTTT. Full variable domain (missing parts from reference TRBV11-2 and TRBJ1-3): EAGVAQSPRYKIIEKRQSVAFWCNPISGHATLYWYQQILGQGPKLLIQFQNNGVVDDSQLPKDRFSAERLKGVDSTLKIQPAKLEDSAVYLCASSYDQSSGNTIYFGEGSWLTVV.

This clone was seen a few times. V is TRBV18 and J is TRBJ1-1; 7 nucleotides match TRBD1. Germline lookup yields CDR1 KGHSH and CDR2 LQKENI. This CDR3 spans 15 amino acids. V shed 0 bases and J 1 base; nucleotides not matched to a gene: 2. Here the CDR3 reads CASSPPGQANTEAFF. In DNA, the CDR3 is TGTGCCAGCTCACCACCCGGACAGGCGAACACTGAAGCTTTCTTT.

This chain connects TRBV7-2 to TRBJ2-7; 8 nucleotides align to TRBD1. This CDR3 spans 16 amino acids. V trimming: 5 bases; J trimming: 5 bases; junction bases outside the gene matches: 14. CDR1 SGHTA and CDR2 FQGNSA come from the germline V gene. The CDR3 DNA reads as TGTGCCAGCAGCCCCGGACAGGGCAAAGGCCTACACGAGCAGTACTTC. The encoded protein is CASSPGQGKGLHEQYF.

The V call is TRBV6-1, the J call TRBJ1-5; maybe TRBD1 (6 bases). CDR3 size: 13 residues. V was clipped by 6 bases and J by 5 bases, with 11 bases between them. From germline, CDR1 is MNHNS and CDR2 SASEGT. The CDR3 DNA sequence: TGTGCCAGCAGAAACCCAGGGGATCAGCCCCAGCATTTT. Translating it yields CASRNPGDQPQHF.

This chain links TRBV9 with TRBJ1-1; D remains ambiguous. Germline V gene data show CDR1 as SGDLS and CDR2 as YYNGEE. The CDR3 is 14 residues long. V lost 0 bases and J lost 1, with 7 bases in between. This CDR3 is CASSVVYRNTEAFF. The DNA of the CDR3 is TGTGCCAGCAGCGTAGTATACAGGAACACTGAAGCTTTCTTT.

V and J are TRBV5-8 and TRBJ2-7; the D gene is possibly TRBD1 (5 bases). V lost 0 bases and J lost 0, with 16 bases in between. CDR1 is SGHTS and CDR2 is YDEGEE in the germline V gene. CDR3 length: 17 amino acids. Here the CDR3 DNA reads TGTGCCAGCAGCTTGGTAGTAGGCAGGGCGATCTCCTACGAGCAGTACTTC. Translation: CASSLVVGRAISYEQYF.

The gene calls are TRBV29-1 and TRBJ2-5; D perhaps matches TRBD2 (6 bases). Trimming took off 2 bases at V and 2 bases at J, with 12 bases between the two ends. The CDR3 loop spans 14 amino acids. CDR1 and CDR2 from the germline V gene are SQVTM and ANQGSEA. CDR3 sequence (DNA): TGCAGCGTTGAAAGGAGGGATAGGCAAGAGACCCAGTACTTC. Translation: CSVERRDRQETQYF.

The chain combines TRBV29-1 with TRBJ1-2; D uncertain. The CDR3 runs to 14 residues. The germline V gene has CDR1 SQVTM and CDR2 ANQGSEA. V was clipped by 1 base and J by 8 bases, with 17 bases between them. In DNA form, the CDR3 reads TGCAGCGTTGAAGGATTTTCAAGGATAGGGGGCTACACCTTC. It is translated as CSVEGFSRIGGYTF.

V and J are TRBV14 and TRBJ2-1; D is ambiguous. Germline V gene lookup returns CDR1 SGHDN and CDR2 FVKESK. V was clipped by 3 bases and J by 4 bases, with 13 bases between them. The CDR3 spans 15 residues. This chain's CDR3 is CASSHRSVLYNEQFF. In nucleotides, the CDR3 is TGTGCCAGCAGCCATAGAAGCGTGTTGTACAATGAGCAGTTCTTC.

This clone occurred a few times. The chain recombines TRBV28 with TRBJ2-6; 7 nucleotides align to TRBD1. Germline-derived CDR1 and CDR2 are MDHEN and SYDVKM. V dropped 7 bases and J dropped 0; count of bases not matched to a gene: 12. There are 18 residues in the CDR3. Here the CDR3 DNA reads TGTGCCAGCACCATACAGGGGCAGGCAAACTCTGGGGCCAACGTCCTGACTTTC. Its protein product is CASTIQGQANSGANVLTF.

The chain joins TRBV23-1 to TRBJ2-1, with 7 bases that match TRBD1. TRBV23-1 is given ORF status, its function remaining uncertain. J lost 5 bases, V lost 4 bases, and 8 bases had no gene match. The CDR3 spans 15 residues. CDR3 residues: CASSRKGTDNNEQFF. CDR3 DNA: TGCGCCAGCAGTCGTAAAGGGACAGATAACAATGAGCAGTTCTTC.

This sequence joins TRBV2 and TRBJ2-7; D remains ambiguous. Per germline, CDR1 SNHLY and CDR2 FYNNEI. V gave up 3 bases and J gave up 6 bases, with 9 bases separating them. The CDR3 extends over 12 amino acids. CDR3 loop: CASSDSVGEQYF. For the CDR3, the DNA is TGTGCCAGCAGTGATAGTGTAGGCGAGCAGTACTTC.

CDR3 protein: CASSFGTGSSYEQYF. CDR3 nucleotide sequence: TGTGCCAGCAGCTTCGGGACAGGGAGCTCCTACGAGCAGTACTTC. V usage is TRBV7-2 and J usage is TRBJ2-7; 9 bases fit TRBD1. CDR1 and CDR2 (germline): SGHTA, FQGNSA. V trimming: 3 bases; J trimming: 0 bases; junction bases outside the gene matches: 3. There are 15 residues in the CDR3.

V and J are TRBV19 and TRBJ2-3, with TRBD1 matching over 8 bases. V was pared by 4 bases and J by 6 bases, with 6 bases of the junction left unmatched. CDR1 and CDR2 (germline): LNHDA, SQIVND (reference sequence). This CDR3 is built from 14 residues. The CDR3 sequence is CASSKDRVVDTQYF. The CDR3 DNA reads as TGTGCCAGTAGTAAGGACAGGGTGGTTGATACGCAGTATTTT.

This chain connects TRBV9 to TRBJ2-1, with D perhaps TRBD2 (6 bases). V lost 4 bases, J lost 4 bases, and 21 bases lay in between. CDR3 length: 17 residues. Germline V gene data show CDR1 as SGDLS and CDR2 as YYNGEE. CDR3 DNA: TGTGCCAGCAGCCACACCAGCACTAGCTCAATATACAATGAGCAGTTCTTC. Its translation is CASSHTSTSSIYNEQFF. Filled out from reference TRBV9 and TRBJ2-1, the complete variable domain reads DSGVTQTPKHLITATGQRVTLRCSPRSGDLSVYWYQQSLDQGLQFLIQYYNGEERAKGNILERFSAQQFPDLHSELNLSSLELGDSALYFCASSHTSTSSIYNEQFFGPGTRLTVL.

The rearrangement links TRBV6-1 to TRBJ2-7; TRBD1 matches at 9 bases. Germline loops: CDR1 MNHNS, CDR2 SASEGT. The ends lost 6 bases at V and 3 bases at J; junction bases unmatched: 9. The CDR3 loop spans 15 amino acids. This chain's CDR3 is CASSLRTGALYEQYF. The CDR3, as DNA: TGTGCCAGCAGCTTAAGGACAGGGGCCCTCTACGAGCAGTACTTC.

The genes are TRBV19 and TRBJ2-1; D perhaps matches TRBD1 (5 bases). V was pared by 5 bases and J by 2 bases, with 7 bases between. The germline CDR1 and CDR2 sequences are LNHDA and SQIVND (reference sequence). This CDR3 is 13 amino acids long. DNA of the CDR3: TGTGCCAGTAGTCTGGACACCTACAATGAGCAGTTCTTC. Its protein is CASSLDTYNEQFF.

The V and J genes are TRBV27 and TRBJ2-2; TRBD2 matches 10 bases. CDR1 is MNHEY, CDR2 SMNVEV, per germline (reference sequence). J lost 7 bases, V lost 2 bases, and 10 bases had no gene match. The CDR3 is 17 residues long. The CDR3: CASSLDLAGVYSGELFF. The CDR3 coding sequence is TGTGCCAGCAGTTTAGATCTAGCGGGAGTTTATAGCGGGGAGCTGTTTTTT.

The V gene is TRBV7-3, the J gene TRBJ2-1; 12 bases are shared with TRBD2. Germline CDR1 SGHTA, CDR2 FQGTGA. Trimming removed 5 bases from V and 0 bases from J; junction bases left unmatched: 8. CDR3 length equals 18 residues. The CDR3 region is CASSVYTSGRSSYNEQFF. The CDR3 nucleotides are TGTGCCAGCAGCGTCTATACTAGCGGGAGGAGCTCCTACAATGAGCAGTTCTTC.

A few counts support this clone. J is TRBJ1-1 and V is TRBV5-6; D gene uncertain. Germline values: CDR1 SGHDT, CDR2 YYEEEE. CDR3 length equals 12 residues. Trimming took off 1 base at V and 0 bases at J, with 1 base between the two ends. Here the CDR3 DNA reads TGTGCCAGCAGCTTGATGAACACTGAAGCTTTCTTT. This sequence encodes CASSLMNTEAFF.